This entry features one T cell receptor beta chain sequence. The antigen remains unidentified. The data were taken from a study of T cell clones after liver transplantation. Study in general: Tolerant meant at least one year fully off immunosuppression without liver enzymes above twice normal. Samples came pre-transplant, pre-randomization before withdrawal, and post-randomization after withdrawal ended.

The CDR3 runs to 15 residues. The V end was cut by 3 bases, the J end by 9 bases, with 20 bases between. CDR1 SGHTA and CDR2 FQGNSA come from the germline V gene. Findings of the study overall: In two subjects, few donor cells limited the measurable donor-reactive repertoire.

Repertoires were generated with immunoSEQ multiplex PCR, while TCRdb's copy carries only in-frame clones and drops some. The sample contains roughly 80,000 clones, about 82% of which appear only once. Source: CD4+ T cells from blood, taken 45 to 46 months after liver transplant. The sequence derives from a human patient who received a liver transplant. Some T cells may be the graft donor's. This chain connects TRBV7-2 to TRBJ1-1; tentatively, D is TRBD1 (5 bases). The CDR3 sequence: CASSFPGTAGLKAFF. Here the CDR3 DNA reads TGTGCCAGCAGCTTTCCTGGGACTGCTGGACTTAAAGCTTTCTTT.